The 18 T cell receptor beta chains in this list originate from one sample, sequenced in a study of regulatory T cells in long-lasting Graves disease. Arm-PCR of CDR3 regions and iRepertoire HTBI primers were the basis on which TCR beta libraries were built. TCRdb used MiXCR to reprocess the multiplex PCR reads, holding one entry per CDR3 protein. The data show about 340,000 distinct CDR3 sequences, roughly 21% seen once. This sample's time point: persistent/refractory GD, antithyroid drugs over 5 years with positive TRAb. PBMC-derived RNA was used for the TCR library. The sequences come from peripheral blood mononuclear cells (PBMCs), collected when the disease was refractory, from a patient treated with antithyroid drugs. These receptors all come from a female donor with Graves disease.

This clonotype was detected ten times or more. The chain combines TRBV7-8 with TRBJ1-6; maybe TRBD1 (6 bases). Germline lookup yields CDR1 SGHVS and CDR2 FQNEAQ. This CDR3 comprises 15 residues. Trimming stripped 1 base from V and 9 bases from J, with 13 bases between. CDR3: CASSLGTGPFSPLHF. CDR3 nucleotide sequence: TGTGCCAGCAGCTTAGGTACAGGGCCCTTTTCACCCCTCCACTTT.

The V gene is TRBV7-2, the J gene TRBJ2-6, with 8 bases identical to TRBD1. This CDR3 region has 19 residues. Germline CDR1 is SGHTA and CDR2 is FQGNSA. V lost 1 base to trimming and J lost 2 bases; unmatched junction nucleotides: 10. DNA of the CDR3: TGTGCCAGCAGCTTAGATGGCAGGGGGCCCCGTACTGGGGCCAACGTCCTGACTTTC. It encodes CASSLDGRGPRTGANVLTF.

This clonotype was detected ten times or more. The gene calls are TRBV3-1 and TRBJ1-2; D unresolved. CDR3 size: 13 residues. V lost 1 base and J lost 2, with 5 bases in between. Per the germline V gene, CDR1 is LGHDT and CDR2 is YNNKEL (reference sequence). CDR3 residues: CASSQVRNYGYTF. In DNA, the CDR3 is TGTGCCAGCAGCCAAGTAAGGAACTATGGCTACACCTTC.

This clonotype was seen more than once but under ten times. CDR3 sequence: CASSLAGALGEQYF. The CDR3 DNA follows: TGTGCCAGCAGCCTCGCCGGGGCCCTTGGAGAGCAGTACTTC. This sequence joins TRBV5-6 and TRBJ2-7; D possibly uses TRBD1 or TRBD2 (5 bases each). CDR1 SGHDT and CDR2 YYEEEE come from the germline V gene. Deletions cut 4 bases from V and 7 bases from J, with 18 bases between. The CDR3 covers 14 residues.

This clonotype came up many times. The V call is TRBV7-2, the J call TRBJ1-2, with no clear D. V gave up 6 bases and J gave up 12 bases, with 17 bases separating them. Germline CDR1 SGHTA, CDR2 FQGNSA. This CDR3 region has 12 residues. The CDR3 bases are TGTGCCAGCAGTTTCGCCTCCGCAGCAAACACCTTC. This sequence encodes CASSFASAANTF.

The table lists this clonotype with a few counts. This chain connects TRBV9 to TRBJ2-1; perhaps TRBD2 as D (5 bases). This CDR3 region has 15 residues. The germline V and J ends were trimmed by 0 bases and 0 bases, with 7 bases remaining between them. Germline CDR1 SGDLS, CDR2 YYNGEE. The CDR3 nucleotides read TGTGCCAGCAGCGTAGGGCTAGCCTCCTACAATGAGCAGTTCTTC. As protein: CASSVGLASYNEQFF.

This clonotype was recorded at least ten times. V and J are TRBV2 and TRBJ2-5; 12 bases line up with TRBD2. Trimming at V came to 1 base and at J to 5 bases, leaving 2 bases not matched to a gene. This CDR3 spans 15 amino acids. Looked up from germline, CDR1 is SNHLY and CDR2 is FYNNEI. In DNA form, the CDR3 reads TGTGCCAGCAGTGAAGTAACTAGCGGGGGGGAGACCCAGTACTTC. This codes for CASSEVTSGGETQYF.

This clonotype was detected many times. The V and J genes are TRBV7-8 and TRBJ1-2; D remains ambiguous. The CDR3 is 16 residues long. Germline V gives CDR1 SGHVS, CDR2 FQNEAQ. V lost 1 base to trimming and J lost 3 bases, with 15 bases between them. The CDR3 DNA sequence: TGTGCCAGCAGCTTAGGGACGGGGAGCGGGCACTATGGCTACACCTTC. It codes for CASSLGTGSGHYGYTF.

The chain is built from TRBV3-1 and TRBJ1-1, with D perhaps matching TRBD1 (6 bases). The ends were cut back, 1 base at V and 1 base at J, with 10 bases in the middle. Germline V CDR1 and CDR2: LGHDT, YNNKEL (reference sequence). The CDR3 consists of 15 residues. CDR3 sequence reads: CASSQAGTSNTEAFF. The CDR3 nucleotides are TGTGCCAGCAGCCAAGCCGGGACATCGAACACTGAAGCTTTCTTT.

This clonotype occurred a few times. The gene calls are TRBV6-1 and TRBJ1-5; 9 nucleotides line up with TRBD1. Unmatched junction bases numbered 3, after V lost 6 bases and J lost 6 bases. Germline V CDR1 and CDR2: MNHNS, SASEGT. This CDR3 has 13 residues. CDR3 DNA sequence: TGTGCCAGCAGCCGGGACAGGGCTCAGCCCCAGCATTTT. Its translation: CASSRDRAQPQHF.

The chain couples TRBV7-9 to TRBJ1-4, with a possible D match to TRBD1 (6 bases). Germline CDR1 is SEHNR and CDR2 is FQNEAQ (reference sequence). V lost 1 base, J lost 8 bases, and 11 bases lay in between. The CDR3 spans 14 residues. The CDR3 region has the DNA TGTGCCAGCAGCTTAGATGGGGGCTGGGAAAAACTGTTTTTT. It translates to CASSLDGGWEKLFF.

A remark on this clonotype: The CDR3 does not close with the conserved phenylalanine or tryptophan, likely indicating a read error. CDR3 DNA sequence: TGTGCCAGCAGCCCCGGGACAGATCCCTACGAGCAGTACTCC. It specifies CASSPGTDPYEQYS. The J gene is TRBJ2-7, the V gene TRBV5-6, with TRBD1 matching 7 bases. This CDR3 region has 14 residues. The germline CDR1 and CDR2 sequences are SGHDT and YYEEEE. V was pared by 4 bases and J by 2 bases, with 6 bases of the junction left unmatched.

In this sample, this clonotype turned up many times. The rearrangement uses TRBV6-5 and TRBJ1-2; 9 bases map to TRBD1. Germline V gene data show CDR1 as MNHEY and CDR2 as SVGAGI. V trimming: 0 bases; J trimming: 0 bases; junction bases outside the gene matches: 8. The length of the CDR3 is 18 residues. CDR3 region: CASSYSNGQGNTNYGYTF. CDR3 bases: TGTGCCAGCAGTTACTCGAATGGACAGGGGAACACTAACTATGGCTACACCTTC.

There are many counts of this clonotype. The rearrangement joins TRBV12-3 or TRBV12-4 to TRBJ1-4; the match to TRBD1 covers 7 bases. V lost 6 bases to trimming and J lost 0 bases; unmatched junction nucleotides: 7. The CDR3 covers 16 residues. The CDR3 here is CASSRDSWATNEKLFF. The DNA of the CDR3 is TGTGCCAGCAGCCGGGACAGTTGGGCAACTAATGAAAAACTGTTTTTT.

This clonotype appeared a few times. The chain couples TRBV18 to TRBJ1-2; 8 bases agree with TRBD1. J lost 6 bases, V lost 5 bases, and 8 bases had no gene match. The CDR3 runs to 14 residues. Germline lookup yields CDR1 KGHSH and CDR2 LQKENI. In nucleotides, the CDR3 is TGTGCCAGCTCAACTAGGACAGGGCAGGATGGCTACACCTTC. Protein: CASSTRTGQDGYTF.

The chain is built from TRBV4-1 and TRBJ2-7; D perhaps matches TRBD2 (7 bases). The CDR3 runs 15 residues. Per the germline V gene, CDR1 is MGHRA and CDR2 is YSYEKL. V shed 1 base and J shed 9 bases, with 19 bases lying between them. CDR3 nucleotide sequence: TGCGCCAGCAGCCAAGGAGTGGCTGGGGGCGGGGGGCAGTACTTC. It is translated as CASSQGVAGGGGQYF.

The DNA of the CDR3 is TGTGCCAGCAGCTTTTGGGACAGGGATTCACCCCTCCACTTT. Its translation is CASSFWDRDSPLHF. The chain couples TRBV5-6 to TRBJ1-6; 9 bases line up with TRBD1. The CDR3 extends over 14 amino acids. V dropped 2 bases and J dropped 8; count of bases not matched to a gene: 2. CDR1 is SGHDT, CDR2 YYEEEE, per germline.

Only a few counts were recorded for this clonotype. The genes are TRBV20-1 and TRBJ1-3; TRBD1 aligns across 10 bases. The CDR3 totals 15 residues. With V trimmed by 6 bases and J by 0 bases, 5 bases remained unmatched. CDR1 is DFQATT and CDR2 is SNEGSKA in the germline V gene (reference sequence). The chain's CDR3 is CSADRGLSSGNTIYF. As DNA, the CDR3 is TGCAGTGCCGACAGGGGGCTCAGCTCTGGAAACACCATATATTTT.